This T cell receptor (beta chain) was sequenced in a study of Graves' ophthalmopathy and Graves' hyperthyroidism. Study outcomes and limitations: Blood was where most expanded thyroid clonotypes above 0.001 frequency also turned up.

This clonotype has a handful of counts. Antigen: not known. Germline V gene sequence: CDR1 SNHLY, CDR2 FYNNEI. Between the trimmed V and J ends, which lost 5 bases and 4 bases, there was a span of 5 bases. CDR3 length: 11 amino acids. Researchers took RNA transcripts and amplified TCR beta CDR3 regions from them. HTBI-primed RT-PCR formed the first round, and a multiplex PCR formed the second. TCRdb itself ran the multiplex PCR reads through MiXCR, one entry per CDR3 protein. The sample lists hundreds of thousands of distinct CDR3 sequences, around 42% occurring once. What was sequenced was peripheral blood. The rearrangement uses TRBV2 and TRBJ1-2, with D unresolved. This receptor was taken from an adult man with Graves' ophthalmopathy. The CDR3 nucleotides are TGTGCCAGCAGTTCCTCCTATGGCTACACCTTC. Translation gives CASSSSYGYTF. The full variable domain, with the rest looked up from reference TRBV2 and TRBJ1-2, is EPEVTQTPSHQVTQMGQEVILRCVPISNHLYFYWYRQILGQKVEFLVSFYNNEISEKSEIFDDQFSVERPDGSNFTLKIRSTKLEDSAMYFCASSSSYGYTFGSGTRLTVV.